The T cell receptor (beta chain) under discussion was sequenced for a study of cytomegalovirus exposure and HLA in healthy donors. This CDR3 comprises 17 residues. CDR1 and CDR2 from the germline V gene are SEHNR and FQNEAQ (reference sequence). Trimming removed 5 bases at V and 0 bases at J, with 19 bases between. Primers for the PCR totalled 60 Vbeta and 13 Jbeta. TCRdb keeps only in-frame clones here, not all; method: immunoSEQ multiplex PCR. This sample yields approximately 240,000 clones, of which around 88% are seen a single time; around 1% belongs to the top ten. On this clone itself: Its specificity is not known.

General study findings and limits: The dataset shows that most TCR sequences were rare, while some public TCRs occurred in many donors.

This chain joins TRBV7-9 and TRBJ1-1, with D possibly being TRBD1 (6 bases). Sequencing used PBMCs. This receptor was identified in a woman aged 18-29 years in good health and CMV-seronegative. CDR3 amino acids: CASSNSRVTGLNTEAFF. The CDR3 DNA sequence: TGTGCCAGCAGCAATTCTAGGGTGACAGGCCTGAACACTGAAGCTTTCTTT. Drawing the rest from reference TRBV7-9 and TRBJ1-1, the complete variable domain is DTGVSQNPRHKITKRGQNVTFRCDPISEHNRLYWYRQTLGQGPEFLTYFQNEAQLEKSRLLSDRFSAERPKGSFSTLEIQRTEQGDSAMYLCASSNSRVTGLNTEAFFGQGTRLTVV.